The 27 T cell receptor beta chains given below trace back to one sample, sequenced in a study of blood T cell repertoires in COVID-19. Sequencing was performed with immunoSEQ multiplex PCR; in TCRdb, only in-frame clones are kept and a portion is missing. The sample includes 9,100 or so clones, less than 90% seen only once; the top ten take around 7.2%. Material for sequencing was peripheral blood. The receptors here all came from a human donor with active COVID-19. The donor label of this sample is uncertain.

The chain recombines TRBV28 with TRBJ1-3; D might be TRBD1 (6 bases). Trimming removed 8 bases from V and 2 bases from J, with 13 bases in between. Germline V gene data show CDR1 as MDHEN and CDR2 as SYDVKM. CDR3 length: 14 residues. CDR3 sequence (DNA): TGTGCCAGCGAGACAAACAGGGCTGGAAACACCATATATTTT. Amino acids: CASETNRAGNTIYF.

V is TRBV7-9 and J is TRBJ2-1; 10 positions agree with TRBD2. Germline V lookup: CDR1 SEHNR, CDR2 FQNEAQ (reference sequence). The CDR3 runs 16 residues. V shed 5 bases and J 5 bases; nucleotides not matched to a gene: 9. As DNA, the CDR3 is TGTGCCAGCAGCCCACCCTGGACTAGCGGTAACAATGAGCAGTTCTTC. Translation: CASSPPWTSGNNEQFF.

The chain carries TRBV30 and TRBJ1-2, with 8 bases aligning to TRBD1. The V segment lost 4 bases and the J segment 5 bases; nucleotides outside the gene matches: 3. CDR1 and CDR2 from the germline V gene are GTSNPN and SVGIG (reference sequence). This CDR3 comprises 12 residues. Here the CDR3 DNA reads TGTGCCTGGACAGGGGGCGTTTATGGCTACACCTTC. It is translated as CAWTGGVYGYTF.

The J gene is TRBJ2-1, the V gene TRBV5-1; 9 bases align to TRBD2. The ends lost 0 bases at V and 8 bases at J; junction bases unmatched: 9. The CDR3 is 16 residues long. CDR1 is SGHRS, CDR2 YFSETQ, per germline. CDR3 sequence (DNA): TGCGCCAGCAGCTTGGGGGTGCTAGCGGGGATAGATGAGCAGTTCTTC. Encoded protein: CASSLGVLAGIDEQFF.

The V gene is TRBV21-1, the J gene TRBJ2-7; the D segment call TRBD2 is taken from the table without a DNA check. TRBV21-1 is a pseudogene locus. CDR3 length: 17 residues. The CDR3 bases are TGTGCCAGCAGCTTACGACTAGCGGGTTCGAGCTCCTACGAGCAGTACTTC. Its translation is CASSLRLAGSSSYEQYF.

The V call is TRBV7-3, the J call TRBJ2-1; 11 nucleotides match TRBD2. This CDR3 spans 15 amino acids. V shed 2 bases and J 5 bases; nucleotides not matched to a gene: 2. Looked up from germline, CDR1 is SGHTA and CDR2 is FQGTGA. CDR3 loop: CASSLLAGGHNEQFF. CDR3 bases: TGTGCCAGCAGCTTATTAGCGGGAGGGCACAATGAGCAGTTCTTC.

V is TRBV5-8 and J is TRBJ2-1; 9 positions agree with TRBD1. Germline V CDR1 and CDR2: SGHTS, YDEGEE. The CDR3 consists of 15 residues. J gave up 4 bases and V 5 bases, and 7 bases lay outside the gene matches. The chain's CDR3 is CASSQDRGEYNEQFF. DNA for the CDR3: TGTGCCAGCAGTCAGGACAGGGGCGAATACAATGAGCAGTTCTTC.

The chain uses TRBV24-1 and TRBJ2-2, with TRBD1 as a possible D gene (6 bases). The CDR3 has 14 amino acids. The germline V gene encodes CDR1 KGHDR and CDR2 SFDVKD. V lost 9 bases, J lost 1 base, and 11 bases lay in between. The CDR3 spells CATGEQGNTGELFF. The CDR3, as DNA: TGTGCCACCGGGGAACAGGGGAACACCGGGGAGCTGTTTTTT.

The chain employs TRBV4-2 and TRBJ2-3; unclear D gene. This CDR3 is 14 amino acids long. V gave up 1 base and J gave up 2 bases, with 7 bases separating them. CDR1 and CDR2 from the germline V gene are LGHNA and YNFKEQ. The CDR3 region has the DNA TGTGCCAGCAGCCAAGCACAGACCACAGATACGCAGTATTTT. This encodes CASSQAQTTDTQYF.

Written as DNA, the CDR3 is TGCGCCAGCAGCCAAGAACTGGAACAGGGGGCACGTGAGCAGTTCTTC. Translating it yields CASSQELEQGAREQFF. The J gene is TRBJ2-1, the V gene TRBV4-3, with 9 positions matching TRBD1. The V gene end was trimmed by 0 bases and the J gene end by 9 bases; junction bases not matched to a gene: 9. Germline V gene lookup returns CDR1 LGHNA and CDR2 YSLEER. There are 16 residues in the CDR3.

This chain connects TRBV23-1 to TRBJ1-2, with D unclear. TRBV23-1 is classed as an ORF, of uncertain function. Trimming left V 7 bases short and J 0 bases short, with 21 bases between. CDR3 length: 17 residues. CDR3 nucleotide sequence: TGCGCCAGCACCCTTAAAGCGGCGTTCGAATCTAACTATGGCTACACCTTC. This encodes CASTLKAAFESNYGYTF.

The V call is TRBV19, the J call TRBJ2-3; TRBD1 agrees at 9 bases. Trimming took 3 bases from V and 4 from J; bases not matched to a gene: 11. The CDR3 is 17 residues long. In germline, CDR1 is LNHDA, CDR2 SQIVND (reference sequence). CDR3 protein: CASSIQGPDRGADTQYF. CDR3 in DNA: TGTGCCAGTAGTATCCAAGGACCGGACAGGGGCGCAGATACGCAGTATTTT.

The CDR3: CASSSRDRVGRPQHF. Here the CDR3 DNA reads TGTGCCAGCAGTTCCCGGGACAGAGTAGGGCGGCCCCAGCATTTT. The J gene is TRBJ1-5, the V gene TRBV28; 7 positions agree with TRBD1. The CDR3 has 15 residues. The ends lost 4 bases at V and 9 bases at J; junction bases unmatched: 12. CDR1 MDHEN and CDR2 SYDVKM come from the germline V gene.

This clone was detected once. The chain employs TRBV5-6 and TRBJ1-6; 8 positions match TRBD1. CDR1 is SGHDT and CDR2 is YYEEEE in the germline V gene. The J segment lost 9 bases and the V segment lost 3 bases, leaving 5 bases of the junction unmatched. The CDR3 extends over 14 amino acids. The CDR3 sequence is CASSWGQAGSPLHF. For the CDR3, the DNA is TGTGCCAGCAGCTGGGGACAGGCGGGTTCACCCCTCCACTTT.

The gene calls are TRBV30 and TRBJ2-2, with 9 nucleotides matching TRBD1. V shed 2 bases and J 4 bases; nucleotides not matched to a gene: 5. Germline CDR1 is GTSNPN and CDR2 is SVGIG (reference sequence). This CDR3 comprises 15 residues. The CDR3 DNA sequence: TGTGCCTGGAGTCTCCGGGACAGGGTCACCGGGGAGCTGTTTTTT. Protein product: CAWSLRDRVTGELFF.

The CDR3 nucleotides read TGTGCCAGCAGCCAAGATCGGGCAGGGGGAGAGACCCAGTACTTC. Its translation is CASSQDRAGGETQYF. This chain links TRBV3-1 (or the pseudogene TRBV3-2) with TRBJ2-5; 7 bases agree with TRBD1. Germline trimming cut 0 bases from V and 4 bases from J; bases unmatched to any gene: 5. CDR1 and CDR2 from the germline V gene are LGHDT and YNNKEL (reference sequence). CDR3 length: 15 amino acids.

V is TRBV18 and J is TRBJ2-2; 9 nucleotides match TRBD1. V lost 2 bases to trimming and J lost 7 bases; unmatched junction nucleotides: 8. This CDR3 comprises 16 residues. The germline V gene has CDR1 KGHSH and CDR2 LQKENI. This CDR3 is CASSPFSTGGVGELFF. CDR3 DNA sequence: TGTGCCAGCTCACCATTCTCTACAGGGGGCGTCGGGGAGCTGTTTTTT.

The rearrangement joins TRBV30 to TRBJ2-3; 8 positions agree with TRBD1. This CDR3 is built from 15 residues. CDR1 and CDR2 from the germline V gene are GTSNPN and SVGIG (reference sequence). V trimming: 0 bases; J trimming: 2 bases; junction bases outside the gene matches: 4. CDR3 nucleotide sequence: TGTGCCTGGAGTGTCGGGACAGGACCCACAGATACGCAGTATTTT. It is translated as CAWSVGTGPTDTQYF. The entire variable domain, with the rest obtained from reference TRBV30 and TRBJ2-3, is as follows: SQTIHQWPATLVQPVGSPLSLECTVEGTSNPNLYWYRQAAGRGLQLLFYSVGIGQISSEVPQNLSASRPQDRQFILSSKKLLLSDSGFYLCAWSVGTGPTDTQYFGPGTRLTVL.

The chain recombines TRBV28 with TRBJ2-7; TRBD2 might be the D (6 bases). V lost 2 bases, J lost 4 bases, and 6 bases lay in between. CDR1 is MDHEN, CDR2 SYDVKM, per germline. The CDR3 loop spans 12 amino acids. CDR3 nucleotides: TGTGCCAGCAGTTTAGGGAGGTACGAGCAGTACTTC. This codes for CASSLGRYEQYF.

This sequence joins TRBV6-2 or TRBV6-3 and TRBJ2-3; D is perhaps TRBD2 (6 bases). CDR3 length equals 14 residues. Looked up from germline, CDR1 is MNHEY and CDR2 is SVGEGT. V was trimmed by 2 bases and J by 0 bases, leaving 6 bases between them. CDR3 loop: CASSYRESTDTQYF. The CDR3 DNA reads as TGTGCCAGCAGTTACCGGGAGAGCACAGATACGCAGTATTTT.

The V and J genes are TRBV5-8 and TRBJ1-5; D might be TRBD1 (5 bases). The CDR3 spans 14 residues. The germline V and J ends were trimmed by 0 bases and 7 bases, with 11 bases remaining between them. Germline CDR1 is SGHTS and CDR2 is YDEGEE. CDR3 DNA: TGTGCCAGCAGCTTGGGGCCGAACAGGCAGCCCCAGCATTTT. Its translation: CASSLGPNRQPQHF.

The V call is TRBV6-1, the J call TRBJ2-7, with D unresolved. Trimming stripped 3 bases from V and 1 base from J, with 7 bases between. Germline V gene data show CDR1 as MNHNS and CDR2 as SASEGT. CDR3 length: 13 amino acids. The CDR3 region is CASSDSPSYEQYV. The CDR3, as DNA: TGTGCCAGCAGTGATTCCCCGTCCTACGAGCAGTACGTC.

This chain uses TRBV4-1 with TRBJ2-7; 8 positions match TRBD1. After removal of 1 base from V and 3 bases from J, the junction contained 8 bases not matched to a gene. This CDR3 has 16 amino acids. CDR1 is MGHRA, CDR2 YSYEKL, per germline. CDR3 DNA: TGCGCCAGCAGCCAAGGACCGGACAGGGTAAGCTACGAGCAGTACTTC. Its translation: CASSQGPDRVSYEQYF.

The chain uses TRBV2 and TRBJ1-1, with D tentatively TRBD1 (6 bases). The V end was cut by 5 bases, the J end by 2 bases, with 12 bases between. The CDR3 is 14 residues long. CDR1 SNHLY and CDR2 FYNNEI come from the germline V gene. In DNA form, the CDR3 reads TGTGCCAGCAGTTCGGACAGCTATAACACTGAAGCTTTCTTT. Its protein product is CASSSDSYNTEAFF. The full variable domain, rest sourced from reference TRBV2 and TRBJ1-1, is EPEVTQTPSHQVTQMGQEVILRCVPISNHLYFYWYRQILGQKVEFLVSFYNNEISEKSEIFDDQFSVERPDGSNFTLKIRSTKLEDSAMYFCASSSDSYNTEAFFGQGTRLTVV.

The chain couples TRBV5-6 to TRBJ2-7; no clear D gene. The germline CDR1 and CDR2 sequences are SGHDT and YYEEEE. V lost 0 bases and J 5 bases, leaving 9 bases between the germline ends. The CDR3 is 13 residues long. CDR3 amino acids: CASSLDPRDEQYV. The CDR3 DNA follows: TGTGCCAGCAGCTTGGACCCCCGGGACGAGCAGTACGTC.

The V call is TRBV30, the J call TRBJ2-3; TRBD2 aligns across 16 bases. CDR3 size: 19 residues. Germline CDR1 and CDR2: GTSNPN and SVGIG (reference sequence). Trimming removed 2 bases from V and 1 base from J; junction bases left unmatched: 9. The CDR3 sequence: CAWSLAGLAGGWGTDTQYF. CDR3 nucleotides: TGTGCCTGGAGTCTGGCGGGACTAGCGGGAGGGTGGGGCACAGATACGCAGTATTTT.

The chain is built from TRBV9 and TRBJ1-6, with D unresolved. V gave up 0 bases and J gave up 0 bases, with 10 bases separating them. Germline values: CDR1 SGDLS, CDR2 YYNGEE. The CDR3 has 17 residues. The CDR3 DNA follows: TGTGCCAGCAGCGTAGATCCAAAGAGCTCCTATAATTCACCCCTCCACTTT. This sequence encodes CASSVDPKSSYNSPLHF.